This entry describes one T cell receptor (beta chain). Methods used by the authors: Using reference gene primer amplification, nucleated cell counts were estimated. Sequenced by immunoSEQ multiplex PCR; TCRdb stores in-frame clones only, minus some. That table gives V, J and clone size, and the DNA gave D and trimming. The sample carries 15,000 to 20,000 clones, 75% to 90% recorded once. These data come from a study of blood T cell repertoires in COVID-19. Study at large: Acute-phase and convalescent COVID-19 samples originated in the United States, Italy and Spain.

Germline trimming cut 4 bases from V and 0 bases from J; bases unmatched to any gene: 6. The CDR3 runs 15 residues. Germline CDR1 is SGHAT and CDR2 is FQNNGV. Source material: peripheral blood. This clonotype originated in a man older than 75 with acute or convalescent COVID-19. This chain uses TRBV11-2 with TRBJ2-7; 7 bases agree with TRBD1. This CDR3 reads CASSSGTVSSYEQYF. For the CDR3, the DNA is TGTGCCAGCAGCTCAGGGACAGTGAGCTCCTACGAGCAGTACTTC.